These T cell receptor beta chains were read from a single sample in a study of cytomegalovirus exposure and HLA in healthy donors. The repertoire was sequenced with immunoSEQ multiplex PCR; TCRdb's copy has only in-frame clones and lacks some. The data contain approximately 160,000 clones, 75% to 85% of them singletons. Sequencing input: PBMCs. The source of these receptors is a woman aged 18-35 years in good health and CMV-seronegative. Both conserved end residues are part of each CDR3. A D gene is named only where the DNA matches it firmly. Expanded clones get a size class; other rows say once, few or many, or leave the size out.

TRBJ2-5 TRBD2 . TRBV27 CASSWLSGGRQETQYF TGTGCCAGCAGCTGGCTTAGCGGGGGGCGTCAGGAGACCCAGTACTTC
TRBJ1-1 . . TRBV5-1 CASSLGASNTEAFF TGCGCCAGCAGCTTGGGAGCCTCAAACACTGAAGCTTTCTTT
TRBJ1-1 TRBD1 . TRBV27 CASSASGTGGTEAFF TGTGCCAGCAGTGCCTCCGGGACAGGGGGCACTGAAGCTTTCTTT
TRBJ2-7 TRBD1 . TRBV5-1 CASSLAGTGRRAYEQYF TGCGCCAGCAGCTTAGCCGGGACAGGCAGGCGAGCCTACGAGCAGTACTTC
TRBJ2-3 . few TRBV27 CASRGDADTQYF TGTGCCAGCAGAGGGGATGCAGATACGCAGTATTTT
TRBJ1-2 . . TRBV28 CASRTGSTNYGYTF TGTGCCAGCAGAACCGGGTCGACTAACTATGGCTACACCTTC
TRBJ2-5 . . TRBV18 CASSPPPGNGETQYF TGTGCCAGCTCACCACCTCCAGGGAACGGAGAGACCCAGTACTTC
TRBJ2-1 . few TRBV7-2 CASSPLPGTLYNEQFF TGTGCCAGCAGCCCACTTCCGGGAACCTTATACAATGAGCAGTTCTTC
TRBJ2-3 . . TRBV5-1 CASSLVGSYTDTQYF TGCGCCAGCAGCTTGGTCGGGTCTTACACAGATACGCAGTATTTT
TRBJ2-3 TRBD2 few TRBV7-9 CASRTTSGRASDTQYF TGTGCCAGCAGGACCACTAGCGGGAGGGCCTCAGATACGCAGTATTTT
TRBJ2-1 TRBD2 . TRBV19 CASRTGTRSYNEQFF TGTGCCAGTAGAACCGGGACTAGGTCCTACAATGAGCAGTTCTTC
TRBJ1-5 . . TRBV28 CASSLGSGSNQPQHF TGTGCCAGCAGCTTAGGGTCAGGTAGCAATCAGCCCCAGCATTTT
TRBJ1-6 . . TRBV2 CASRPERDNSPLHF TGTGCCAGCAGACCAGAGAGGGATAATTCACCCCTCCACTTT
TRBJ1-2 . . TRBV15 CATSRVQNYGYTF TGTGCCACCAGCAGAGTGCAGAACTATGGCTACACCTTC
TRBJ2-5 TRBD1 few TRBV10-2 CASSGAGGLEETQYF TGCGCCAGCAGTGGGGCAGGGGGTTTAGAGGAGACCCAGTACTTC
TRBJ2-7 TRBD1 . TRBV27 CASSSLGQSYEQYF TGTGCCAGCAGCTCGTTGGGACAGTCCTACGAGCAGTACTTC
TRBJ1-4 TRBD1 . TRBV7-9 CASSKGQGATNEKLFF TGTGCCAGCAGCAAGGGACAGGGGGCAACTAATGAAAAACTGTTTTTT
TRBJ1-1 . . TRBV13 CASSEAGLRALNTEAFF TGTGCCAGCAGCGAGGCGGGTTTACGGGCTTTGAACACTGAAGCTTTCTTT
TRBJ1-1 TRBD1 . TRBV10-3 CAIRTGFGEAFF TGTGCCATCAGGACAGGGTTTGGTGAAGCTTTCTTT
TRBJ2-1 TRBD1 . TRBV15 CATSRDRGGRSSYNEQFF TGTGCCACCAGCAGAGATCGAGGGGGCCGGAGCTCCTACAATGAGCAGTTCTTC
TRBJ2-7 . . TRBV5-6 CASSLVAGGTGEQYF TGTGCCAGCAGCTTGGTTGCAGGGGGGACTGGCGAGCAGTACTTC
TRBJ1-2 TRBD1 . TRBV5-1 CASSAGTGGRPVVGYTF TGCGCCAGCAGCGCCGGGACAGGGGGCCGCCCAGTTGTTGGCTACACCTTC
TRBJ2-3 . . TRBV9 CASSVAEAVTDTQYF TGTGCCAGCAGCGTAGCAGAGGCCGTAACAGATACGCAGTATTTT
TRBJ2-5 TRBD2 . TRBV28 CASSRGLADQETQYF TGTGCCAGCAGCCGCGGACTAGCGGACCAAGAGACCCAGTACTTC
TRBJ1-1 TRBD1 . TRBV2 CASMIGQGRTEAFF TGTGCCAGCATGATCGGACAGGGACGGACTGAAGCTTTCTTT
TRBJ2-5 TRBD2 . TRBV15 CATSRGAGGGGQETQYF TGTGCCACCAGCAGAGGCGCGGGAGGGGGGGGTCAGGAGACCCAGTACTTC
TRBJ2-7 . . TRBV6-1 CASRTAAFWQYF TGTGCCAGCCGGACAGCAGCTTTTTGGCAGTACTTC
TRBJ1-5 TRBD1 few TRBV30 CAWSKSRQGAGNQPQHF TGTGCCTGGAGTAAATCAAGGCAGGGGGCAGGCAATCAGCCCCAGCATTTT
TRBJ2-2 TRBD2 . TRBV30 CAWNSGSGAGELFF TGTGCCTGGAATAGCGGGAGCGGGGCCGGGGAGCTGTTTTTT
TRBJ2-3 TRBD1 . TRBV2 CASSFPDREVTTDTQYF TGTGCCAGCAGTTTCCCCGACAGGGAAGTTACCACAGATACGCAGTATTTT
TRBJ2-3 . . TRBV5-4 CASSGGDTQYF TGTGCCAGCAGCGGGGGGGATACGCAGTATTTT
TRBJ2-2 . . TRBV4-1 CASSQVQGRGTGELFF TGCGCCAGCAGCCAAGTTCAGGGGCGAGGCACCGGGGAGCTGTTTTTT
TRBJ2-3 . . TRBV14 CASSQVGGLDTQYF TGTGCCAGCAGCCAAGTGGGGGGGCTAGATACGCAGTATTTT
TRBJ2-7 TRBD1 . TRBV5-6 CASRKQGFYEQYF TGTGCCAGCAGGAAACAGGGGTTCTACGAGCAGTACTTC
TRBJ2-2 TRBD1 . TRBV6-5 CASRRTGNTGELFF TGTGCCAGCAGGCGGACAGGGAACACCGGGGAGCTGTTTTTT
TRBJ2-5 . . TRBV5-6 CASSPTGSLGETQYF TGTGCCAGCAGCCCTACCGGGTCCCTGGGAGAGACCCAGTACTTC
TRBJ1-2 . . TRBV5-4 CASSLAANPGGYTF TGTGCCAGCAGCCTTGCAGCCAATCCGGGAGGCTACACCTTC
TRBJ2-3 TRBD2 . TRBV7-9 CASSLELAGGTDTQYF TGTGCCAGCAGCTTAGAACTAGCGGGGGGCACAGATACGCAGTATTTT
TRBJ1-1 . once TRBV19 CASSTYRQAWNTEAFF TGTGCCAGTAGTACCTATCGACAGGCCTGGAACACTGAAGCTTTCTTT
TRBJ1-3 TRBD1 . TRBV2 CASSERQGGTIYF TGTGCCAGCAGTGAGAGACAGGGAGGCACCATATATTTT
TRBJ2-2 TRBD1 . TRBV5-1 CASSTGQGTLTGELFF TGCGCCAGCAGCACGGGACAGGGTACGCTCACCGGGGAGCTGTTTTTT
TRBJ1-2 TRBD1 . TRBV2 CATGRDRNNYGYTF TGTGCCACCGGAAGGGACAGGAATAACTATGGCTACACCTTC
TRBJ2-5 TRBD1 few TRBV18 CASSPGQGYQETQYF TGTGCCAGCTCACCTGGACAGGGGTACCAAGAGACCCAGTACTTC
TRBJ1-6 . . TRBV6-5 CASSYYGPDNSPLHF TGTGCCAGCAGTTATTATGGCCCAGATAATTCACCCCTCCACTTT
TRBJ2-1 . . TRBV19 CASSFFGVRGNEQFF TGTGCCAGTAGTTTTTTCGGGGTCCGGGGCAATGAGCAGTTCTTC
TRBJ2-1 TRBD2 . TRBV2 CAKTSGRAAEQFF TGTGCCAAGACTAGCGGGAGGGCCGCTGAGCAGTTCTTC
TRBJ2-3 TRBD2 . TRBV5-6 CASSYRTSGYTDTQYF TGTGCCAGCAGCTACCGGACTAGCGGATACACAGATACGCAGTATTTT
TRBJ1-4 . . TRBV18 CASSPGSAKSATNEKLFF TGTGCCAGCTCACCCGGGTCAGCAAAAAGTGCAACTAATGAAAAACTGTTTTTT
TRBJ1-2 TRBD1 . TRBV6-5 CASSPRTGLGYTF TGTGCCAGCAGTCCAAGGACAGGGCTCGGCTACACCTTC
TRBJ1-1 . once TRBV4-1 CASSRVGVNTEAFF TGCGCCAGCAGTAGAGTCGGGGTGAACACTGAAGCTTTCTTT
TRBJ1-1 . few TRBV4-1 CASSQGHREGSAFF TGCGCCAGCAGCCAAGGGCACAGGGAAGGCTCGGCTTTCTTT
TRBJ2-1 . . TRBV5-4 CASSRENEQFF TGTGCCAGCAGCAGAGAGAATGAGCAGTTCTTC
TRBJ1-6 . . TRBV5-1 CASSLTSRGGDSPLHF TGCGCCAGCAGCCTCACTTCCAGGGGTGGGGATTCACCCCTCCACTTT
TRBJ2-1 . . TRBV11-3 CASSLDLTSHEQFF TGTGCCAGCAGCTTAGACCTAACTAGCCATGAGCAGTTCTTC
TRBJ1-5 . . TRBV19 CASSIGGNQPQHF TGTGCCAGTAGTATCGGCGGGAATCAGCCCCAGCATTTT
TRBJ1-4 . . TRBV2 CASSAGHQYEKLFF TGTGCCAGCAGTGCTGGACACCAGTATGAAAAACTGTTTTTT
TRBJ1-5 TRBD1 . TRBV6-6 CASSTGEAQPQHF TGTGCCAGCAGTACAGGGGAAGCTCAGCCCCAGCATTTT
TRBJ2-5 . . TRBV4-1 CASSHQGISETQYF TGCGCCAGCAGCCACCAGGGGATTTCAGAGACCCAGTACTTC
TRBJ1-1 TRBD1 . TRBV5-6 CASSLSWTGPVALNTEAFF TGTGCCAGCAGCCTTTCATGGACAGGCCCTGTTGCCCTGAACACTGAAGCTTTCTTT
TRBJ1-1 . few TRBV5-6 CASSLYTGGNTEAFF TGTGCCAGCAGCTTGTATACGGGGGGAAACACTGAAGCTTTCTTT